The source of this T cell receptor (beta chain) is a study of CD8 T cells in Susac syndrome. Study-level results: Only a relatively small number of individuals were included in the TCR sequencing and HLA analysis. The CD4+ T cell repertoires that were profiled in Susac syndrome showed no clonal expansion.

When the RNA was reverse transcribed, random hexamers were used with an input of about 0.5 to 1 ug. Via MiXCR, TCRdb re-called the immunoSEQ multiplex PCR reads, giving one row per CDR3 protein. Here the sample spans about 200,000 distinct CDR3 sequences, 91% being singletons. As regards this clonotype: The antigen is not known.

Germline V CDR1 and CDR2: SGDLS, YYNGEE. Deletions cut 0 bases from V and 3 bases from J, with 13 bases between. There are 16 residues in the CDR3. CD8+ and CD4+ T cells taken from blood had their TCR beta sequenced. Sequenced input: CD4+ T cells from PBMCs. The sequence came from a human donor with Susac syndrome. The V and J genes are TRBV9 and TRBJ1-5; weak D call: TRBD1 (5 bases). The CDR3 nucleotides read TGTGCCAGCAGCGTAGCGGCAGGGAGGGTCAATCAGCCCCAGCATTTT. Amino acids: CASSVAAGRVNQPQHF.